The sequence of this T cell receptor (beta chain) was determined in a study of CD8+ T cells in alopecia areata. General study points: Shared TCR sequences were less clear between patients than in mice, possibly partly from HLA diversity.

The CDR3 contains 13 residues. Trimming pared 9 bases from V and 1 base from J, leaving 9 bases between. Germline V lookup: CDR1 LNHDA, CDR2 SQIVND (reference sequence). The table lists this clone with a few counts. The antigen is undetermined. After isolation, RNA underwent reverse transcription to generate cDNA as the sequencing template. Profiled with immunoSEQ multiplex PCR; TCRdb holds only in-frame clones, not every one. The table has more than 95,000 clones, 41% seen once. Material for sequencing was CD4+ T cells sorted from blood. This chain uses TRBV19 with TRBJ2-2, with D unclear. The source is a human donor with alopecia areata. This CDR3 reads CARAPGNTGELFF. The CDR3 region has the DNA TGTGCCAGGGCACCGGGGAACACCGGGGAGCTGTTTTTT.